The rows below give T cell receptor beta chains drawn from one sample of a study of blood T cell repertoires in COVID-19. Only in-frame clones appear in the TCRdb table, and some are missing; sequencing was by immunoSEQ multiplex PCR. The data show fewer than 250,000 clones, with over 90% seen just once and over 0.65% held by the top ten. The sample comprised peripheral blood. Every receptor here comes from a man younger than 45 with COVID-19, enrolled during active disease. The CDR3 runs from the conserved cysteine through the conserved F or W. A D gene is named only where the DNA matches it firmly. Only part of the rows carry a size: once, few, many, or a class if the clone is expanded.

d_gene: -; j_gene: TRBJ2-3; v_gene: TRBV5-1; abundance: -; CDR3aa: CASSLALQDTQYF; CDR3nt: TGCGCCAGCAGCTTGGCGCTTCAGGATACGCAGTATTTT
d_gene: -; j_gene: TRBJ1-1; v_gene: TRBV27; abundance: -; CDR3aa: CASSLSGGTEAFF; CDR3nt: TGTGCCAGCAGTTTATCTGGAGGCACTGAAGCTTTCTTT
d_gene: -; j_gene: TRBJ2-2; v_gene: TRBV5-1; abundance: -; CDR3aa: CASMTGGNTGELFF; CDR3nt: TGCGCCAGCATGACAGGTGGTAACACCGGGGAGCTGTTTTTT
d_gene: TRBD2; j_gene: TRBJ2-7; v_gene: TRBV7-6; abundance: -; CDR3aa: CASSLDQGLASYEQYF; CDR3nt: TGTGCCAGCAGCTTAGACCAGGGACTAGCGAGCTACGAGCAGTACTTC
d_gene: -; j_gene: TRBJ2-7; v_gene: TRBV15; abundance: -; CDR3aa: CATSRDPGQGSEQYF; CDR3nt: TGTGCCACCAGCAGAGATCCGGGACAAGGTAGCGAGCAGTACTTC
d_gene: -; j_gene: TRBJ2-1; v_gene: TRBV6-4; abundance: few; CDR3aa: CASSPESSYNEQFF; CDR3nt: TGTGCCAGCAGCCCCGAGAGCTCCTACAATGAGCAGTTCTTC
d_gene: TRBD2; j_gene: TRBJ2-3; v_gene: TRBV7-3; abundance: -; CDR3aa: CASSKLAGGSTDTQYF; CDR3nt: TGTGCCAGCAGCAAACTAGCGGGGGGATCCACAGATACGCAGTATTTT
d_gene: TRBD2; j_gene: TRBJ2-1; v_gene: TRBV3-1/TRBV3-2; abundance: -; CDR3aa: CASSQASRLAGINEQFF; CDR3nt: TGTGCCAGCAGCCAAGCAAGTAGGCTAGCGGGAATCAATGAGCAGTTCTTC
d_gene: -; j_gene: TRBJ1-5; v_gene: TRBV28; abundance: -; CDR3aa: CASRIQGSNQPQHF; CDR3nt: TGTGCCAGCAGGATACAGGGTAGCAATCAGCCCCAGCATTTT
d_gene: -; j_gene: TRBJ1-3; v_gene: TRBV11-2; abundance: -; CDR3aa: CASSLTGLVSGNTIYF; CDR3nt: TGTGCCAGCAGCCTGACAGGCCTAGTCTCTGGAAACACCATATATTTT
d_gene: TRBD1; j_gene: TRBJ2-5; v_gene: TRBV6-5; abundance: -; CDR3aa: CASEDRPGGTQYF; CDR3nt: TGTGCCAGTGAAGATCGCCCAGGGGGGACCCAGTACTTC
d_gene: -; j_gene: TRBJ1-4; v_gene: TRBV18; abundance: -; CDR3aa: CASSPEQQATNEKLFF; CDR3nt: TGTGCCAGCTCACCAGAACAACAAGCAACTAATGAAAAACTGTTTTTT
d_gene: -; j_gene: TRBJ1-5; v_gene: TRBV19; abundance: -; CDR3aa: CASSIARAGNQPQHF; CDR3nt: TGTGCCAGTAGTATTGCCAGGGCGGGCAATCAGCCCCAGCATTTT
d_gene: -; j_gene: TRBJ2-3; v_gene: TRBV24-1; abundance: -; CDR3aa: CATSDPRTGVGTSDTQYF; CDR3nt: TGTGCCACCAGTGACCCCCGGACCGGGGTCGGGACTTCAGATACGCAGTATTTT
d_gene: -; j_gene: TRBJ1-2; v_gene: TRBV20-1; abundance: -; CDR3aa: CSARFDGYTF; CDR3nt: TGCAGTGCTAGGTTCGATGGCTACACCTTC
d_gene: TRBD1; j_gene: TRBJ1-1; v_gene: TRBV6-1; abundance: -; CDR3aa: CASSRQGQGLAEAFF; CDR3nt: TGTGCCAGCAGCAGGCAGGGACAGGGGTTGGCTGAAGCTTTCTTT
d_gene: -; j_gene: TRBJ1-5; v_gene: TRBV27; abundance: -; CDR3aa: CASAAGYSNQPQHF; CDR3nt: TGTGCCAGCGCTGCGGGGTATAGCAATCAGCCCCAGCATTTT
d_gene: -; j_gene: TRBJ1-5; v_gene: TRBV19; abundance: -; CDR3aa: CASSIESQGGINYQPQHF; CDR3nt: TGTGCCAGTAGTATAGAATCGCAGGGAGGAATTAATTATCAGCCCCAGCATTTT
d_gene: -; j_gene: TRBJ1-5; v_gene: TRBV3-1/TRBV3-2; abundance: -; CDR3aa: CASSQDWEGQPQHF; CDR3nt: TGTGCCAGCAGCCAAGATTGGGAGGGTCAGCCCCAGCATTTT
d_gene: TRBD2; j_gene: TRBJ2-6; v_gene: TRBV7-9; abundance: -; CDR3aa: CASSLSGGNSGANVLTF; CDR3nt: TGTGCCAGCAGCCTCAGCGGGGGAAACTCTGGGGCCAACGTCCTGACTTTC
d_gene: TRBD1; j_gene: TRBJ1-2; v_gene: TRBV5-1; abundance: -; CDR3aa: CASSQTTGGYGYTF; CDR3nt: TGCGCCAGCAGCCAGACGACAGGGGGGTATGGCTACACCTTC
d_gene: TRBD1; j_gene: TRBJ2-3; v_gene: TRBV6-5; abundance: -; CDR3aa: CASRPRDRGSYTQYF; CDR3nt: TGTGCCAGCAGACCCCGGGACAGGGGATCCTATACGCAGTATTTT
d_gene: -; j_gene: TRBJ1-2; v_gene: TRBV3-1/TRBV3-2; abundance: -; CDR3aa: CASSQDGETRSTF; CDR3nt: TGTGCCAGCAGCCAAGACGGCGAAACCCGGAGCACCTTC
d_gene: TRBD2; j_gene: TRBJ2-3; v_gene: TRBV3-1/TRBV3-2; abundance: -; CDR3aa: CASSQRTSGGTDTQYF; CDR3nt: TGTGCCAGCAGCCAACGGACTAGCGGGGGAACAGATACGCAGTATTTT
d_gene: TRBD2; j_gene: TRBJ2-7; v_gene: TRBV7-9; abundance: -; CDR3aa: CASSGGLAGTYEQYF; CDR3nt: TGTGCCAGCAGCGGGGGACTAGCGGGGACCTACGAGCAGTACTTC
d_gene: TRBD1; j_gene: TRBJ1-1; v_gene: TRBV30; abundance: -; CDR3aa: CAWSMVRGHTEAFF; CDR3nt: TGTGCCTGGAGTATGGTTAGGGGGCACACTGAAGCTTTCTTT
d_gene: TRBD2; j_gene: TRBJ2-5; v_gene: TRBV6-2/TRBV6-3; abundance: -; CDR3aa: CASSYSIGDYEETQYF; CDR3nt: TGTGCCAGCAGTTACTCGATTGGGGACTACGAAGAGACCCAGTACTTC
d_gene: -; j_gene: TRBJ1-1; v_gene: TRBV15; abundance: -; CDR3aa: CATSKNLGDTEAFF; CDR3nt: TGTGCCACCAGCAAGAACCTAGGGGACACTGAAGCTTTCTTT
d_gene: -; j_gene: TRBJ1-1; v_gene: TRBV6-1; abundance: -; CDR3aa: CASSEQGRGEAFF; CDR3nt: TGTGCCAGCAGTGAACAGGGAAGGGGTGAAGCTTTCTTT
d_gene: -; j_gene: TRBJ2-7; v_gene: TRBV2; abundance: -; CDR3aa: CASSETGYYEQYF; CDR3nt: TGTGCCAGCAGTGAAACAGGATACTACGAGCAGTACTTC
d_gene: TRBD1; j_gene: TRBJ1-1; v_gene: TRBV18; abundance: -; CDR3aa: CASSPQGASTEAFF; CDR3nt: TGTGCCAGCTCACCACAGGGGGCAAGCACTGAAGCTTTCTTT
d_gene: TRBD1; j_gene: TRBJ1-2; v_gene: TRBV25-1; abundance: once; CDR3aa: CASSMDRAYGYTF; CDR3nt: TGTGCCAGCTCCATGGACAGGGCCTATGGCTACACCTTC
d_gene: -; j_gene: TRBJ1-2; v_gene: TRBV7-3; abundance: -; CDR3aa: CASSSPGRTGYGYTF; CDR3nt: TGTGCCAGCAGCTCCCCCGGGAGAACCGGCTATGGCTACACCTTC
d_gene: -; j_gene: TRBJ1-1; v_gene: TRBV27; abundance: -; CDR3aa: CASRTQGDTEAFF; CDR3nt: TGTGCCAGCAGAACACAGGGTGACACTGAAGCTTTCTTT
d_gene: -; j_gene: TRBJ2-4; v_gene: TRBV18; abundance: -; CDR3aa: CASSPRQGEVKNIQYF; CDR3nt: TGTGCCAGCTCACCACGCCAGGGGGAGGTCAAAAACATTCAGTACTTC
d_gene: TRBD1; j_gene: TRBJ2-1; v_gene: TRBV5-6; abundance: -; CDR3aa: CASSMMTGFYGEQFF; CDR3nt: TGTGCCAGCAGCATGATGACAGGGTTTTACGGTGAGCAGTTCTTC
d_gene: -; j_gene: TRBJ1-6; v_gene: TRBV19; abundance: once; CDR3aa: CASRTPSNSPLHF; CDR3nt: TGTGCCAGTAGAACCCCGAGTAATTCACCCCTCCACTTT
d_gene: -; j_gene: TRBJ2-2; v_gene: TRBV19; abundance: -; CDR3aa: CASSPKGDTGELFF; CDR3nt: TGTGCCAGTAGTCCTAAGGGGGACACCGGGGAGCTGTTTTTT
d_gene: -; j_gene: TRBJ1-4; v_gene: TRBV9; abundance: -; CDR3aa: CASSVSPNEKLFF; CDR3nt: TGTGCCAGCAGCGTCTCTCCTAATGAAAAACTGTTTTTT
d_gene: -; j_gene: TRBJ1-1; v_gene: TRBV18; abundance: -; CDR3aa: CASSPLRQGSTEAFF; CDR3nt: TGTGCCAGCTCACCTCTTAGGCAGGGGAGCACTGAAGCTTTCTTT
d_gene: TRBD2; j_gene: TRBJ2-3; v_gene: TRBV5-1; abundance: -; CDR3aa: CASSQGLAYTDTQYF; CDR3nt: TGCGCCAGCAGCCAAGGACTAGCCTACACAGATACGCAGTATTTT
d_gene: -; j_gene: TRBJ1-3; v_gene: TRBV19; abundance: -; CDR3aa: CASSSQELSGNTIYF; CDR3nt: TGTGCCAGTAGTAGTCAAGAACTCTCTGGAAACACCATATATTTT
d_gene: -; j_gene: TRBJ1-4; v_gene: TRBV5-1; abundance: -; CDR3aa: CASTPGGGGHEKLFF; CDR3nt: TGCGCCAGCACCCCCGGAGGGGGAGGGCATGAAAAACTGTTTTTT
d_gene: TRBD2; j_gene: TRBJ2-7; v_gene: TRBV2; abundance: -; CDR3aa: CASAGEPAIYEQYF; CDR3nt: TGTGCCAGCGCGGGAGAGCCAGCAATCTACGAGCAGTACTTC
d_gene: -; j_gene: TRBJ1-1; v_gene: TRBV19; abundance: -; CDR3aa: CASSTQISNTEAFF; CDR3nt: TGTGCCAGTAGTACACAGATTTCGAACACTGAAGCTTTCTTT
d_gene: TRBD1; j_gene: TRBJ1-1; v_gene: TRBV12-3/TRBV12-4; abundance: once; CDR3aa: CASRLGQGPEAFF; CDR3nt: TGTGCCAGCAGACTCGGACAGGGGCCTGAAGCTTTCTTT
d_gene: TRBD1; j_gene: TRBJ1-4; v_gene: TRBV27; abundance: few; CDR3aa: CASRRTGVNEKLFF; CDR3nt: TGTGCCAGCAGACGCACAGGGGTAAATGAAAAACTGTTTTTT
d_gene: -; j_gene: TRBJ2-2; v_gene: TRBV9; abundance: -; CDR3aa: CASSVDRNTGELFF; CDR3nt: TGTGCCAGCAGCGTTGACAGGAACACCGGGGAGCTGTTTTTT
d_gene: TRBD2; j_gene: TRBJ2-3; v_gene: TRBV3-1/TRBV3-2; abundance: -; CDR3aa: CASSQVVLAKDTQYF; CDR3nt: TGTGCCAGCAGCCAAGTCGTACTAGCGAAAGATACGCAGTATTTT
d_gene: -; j_gene: TRBJ1-2; v_gene: TRBV21-1; abundance: -; CDR3aa: CASSKTPTGFAGYTF; CDR3nt: TGTGCCAGCAGCAAAACCCCAACAGGGTTCGCTGGCTACACCTTC
d_gene: -; j_gene: TRBJ1-1; v_gene: TRBV5-1; abundance: -; CDR3aa: CASSWGLTNTEAFF; CDR3nt: TGCGCCAGCAGCTGGGGACTGACGAACACTGAAGCTTTCTTT
d_gene: TRBD1; j_gene: TRBJ1-1; v_gene: TRBV27; abundance: -; CDR3aa: CASSLGQGVFF; CDR3nt: TGTGCCAGCAGTTTAGGACAGGGTGTCTTCTTT
d_gene: -; j_gene: TRBJ1-3; v_gene: TRBV2; abundance: -; CDR3aa: CASSEAMGFTGPSGNTIYF; CDR3nt: TGTGCCAGCAGTGAAGCAATGGGCTTCACAGGGCCCTCTGGAAACACCATATATTTT
d_gene: -; j_gene: TRBJ2-7; v_gene: TRBV7-3; abundance: -; CDR3aa: CASSLILEGEKYF; CDR3nt: TGTGCCAGCAGCTTAATTCTCGAGGGCGAAAAGTACTTC
d_gene: -; j_gene: TRBJ1-2; v_gene: TRBV6-2/TRBV6-3; abundance: -; CDR3aa: CASSSRGGNGYTF; CDR3nt: TGTGCCAGCAGTTCTAGGGGGGGGAATGGCTACACCTTC